One sample yielded the 13 T cell receptor beta chains listed below, sequenced in a study of T-cell reconstitution after alpha-beta-depleted transplantation in children. During its preparation, the TCRbeta library received unique molecular identifiers. TCRdb reanalysed the PCR reads using MiXCR and keeps one entry per CDR3 protein. The sample carries approximately 400,000 distinct CDR3 sequences, about 16% recorded once. This sample comprised PBMCs, mostly from graft donor cells, obtained 360 days after TCRalphabeta/CD19-depleted stem cell transplant. The receptors stem from a boy under two years old who had a stem cell transplant for Wiskott-Aldrich syndrome, so the T cells may come from the graft donor.

The V and J genes are TRBV5-1 and TRBJ2-7; 8 nucleotides align to TRBD2. CDR3 length: 14 residues. Trimming at V came to 5 bases and at J to 2 bases, leaving 6 bases not matched to a gene. Per germline, CDR1 SGHRS and CDR2 YFSETQ. CDR3 sequence: CASRGGGPPYEQYF. DNA of the CDR3: TGCGCCAGCAGGGGCGGGGGGCCCCCCTACGAGCAGTACTTC.

The V and J genes are TRBV29-1 and TRBJ1-1; 8 bases map to TRBD1. CDR3 length: 14 amino acids. Germline V gene data show CDR1 as SQVTM and CDR2 as ANQGSEA. Trimming cost V 4 bases and J 2 bases; bases outside gene matches: 6. CDR3 region: CSVGNTGGNTEAFF. DNA of the CDR3: TGCAGCGTTGGGAACACAGGGGGTAACACTGAAGCTTTCTTT.

The rearrangement joins TRBV5-1 to TRBJ2-5, with TRBD1 matching 7 bases. Germline V lookup: CDR1 SGHRS, CDR2 YFSETQ. V lost 2 bases, J lost 2 bases, and 6 bases stayed unmatched. The CDR3 sequence is 15 residues long. CDR3 amino acids: CASSFGTVQQETQYF. DNA of the CDR3: TGCGCCAGCAGCTTCGGGACAGTCCAGCAAGAGACCCAGTACTTC.

This clonotype was seen a few times. The chain uses TRBV12-3 or TRBV12-4 and TRBJ1-2; D possibly corresponds to TRBD1 (5 bases). Trimming shortened V by 6 bases and J by 6 bases, and 20 bases separated the two germline ends. The CDR3 is 15 residues long. This chain's CDR3 is CASRRDGGGSDGYTF. CDR3 sequence (DNA): TGTGCCAGCAGGCGAGATGGTGGGGGGAGCGATGGCTACACCTTC.

This chain connects TRBV29-1 to TRBJ2-7; tentatively, D is TRBD2 (5 bases). CDR1 SQVTM and CDR2 ANQGSEA come from the germline V gene. V dropped 4 bases and J dropped 4 bases, with 14 bases sitting between them. This CDR3 region has 13 residues. CDR3 residues: CSVVSSGGYEQYF. DNA for the CDR3: TGCAGCGTTGTTAGCTCTGGCGGGTACGAGCAGTACTTC.

V gene TRBV5-1 combines with J gene TRBJ2-1; 12 positions agree with TRBD2. Per germline, CDR1 SGHRS and CDR2 YFSETQ. V gave up 4 bases and J gave up 5 bases; unmatched junction bases: 4. CDR3 length: 15 amino acids. The CDR3 sequence: CASSLASGGDNEQFF. For the CDR3, the DNA is TGCGCCAGCAGCCTAGCTAGCGGGGGGGACAATGAGCAGTTCTTC.

Only a few counts were recorded for this clonotype. The chain combines TRBV10-2 with TRBJ2-6; 7 nucleotides align to TRBD1. This CDR3 comprises 17 residues. The V gene end was trimmed by 6 bases and the J gene end by 4 bases; junction bases not matched to a gene: 12. CDR1 and CDR2 from the germline V gene are WSHSY and SAAADI. CDR3 sequence (DNA): TGCGCCAGCAGCCGGGACAGACTTATTACCGGGGCCAACGTCCTGACTTTC. Amino acids: CASSRDRLITGANVLTF.

In this sample, this clonotype turned up a few times. V is TRBV4-3 and J is TRBJ2-2; 9 bases align to TRBD2. The trim removed 2 bases at V and 7 bases at J, leaving 17 bases unmatched. Germline CDR1 LGHNA, CDR2 YSLEER. The CDR3 spans 19 residues. The CDR3 loop is CASSQPRGGGGRAVGELFF. DNA of the CDR3: TGCGCCAGCAGCCAACCGCGGGGGGGTGGCGGGAGGGCCGTCGGGGAGCTGTTTTTT.

The chain is built from TRBV25-1 and TRBJ2-1; D gene uncertain. Trimming pared 0 bases from V and 6 bases from J, leaving 12 bases between. The CDR3 runs 15 residues. The germline V gene has CDR1 MGHDK and CDR2 SYGVNS. The CDR3 here is CASSEYQPTSNEQFF. CDR3 bases: TGTGCCAGCAGTGAATACCAGCCGACATCCAATGAGCAGTTCTTC.

The chain links TRBV27 to TRBJ2-3; D not resolved. The V gene's germline CDR1 is MNHEY and CDR2 SMNVEV (reference sequence). Trimming removed 4 bases at V and 6 bases at J, with 17 bases between. This CDR3 has 15 amino acids. CDR3 in amino acids: CASSSRRTIGDTQYF. DNA of the CDR3: TGTGCCAGCAGTTCGCGCCGAACCATTGGGGATACGCAGTATTTT.

V usage is TRBV5-1 and J usage is TRBJ2-2, with a tentative D call TRBD2 (5 bases). Trimming left V 2 bases short and J 0 bases short, with 8 bases between. This CDR3 is 15 amino acids long. Germline V gene sequence: CDR1 SGHRS, CDR2 YFSETQ. In DNA form, the CDR3 reads TGCGCCAGCAGCTTCGGAGCGGCGAACACCGGGGAGCTGTTTTTT. This sequence encodes CASSFGAANTGELFF.

V gene TRBV7-9 combines with J gene TRBJ2-3; 7 bases align to TRBD1. CDR3 length equals 16 residues. V lost 6 bases, J lost 1 base, and 10 bases stayed unmatched. Germline CDR1 reads SEHNR; CDR2 reads FQNEAQ (reference sequence). CDR3 DNA: TGTGCCAGCAGACTTCGACAGGGTACGGGCACAGATACGCAGTATTTT. Its translation: CASRLRQGTGTDTQYF. The entire variable domain, with the rest obtained from reference TRBV7-9 and TRBJ2-3, is as follows: DTGVSQNPRHKITKRGQNVTFRCDPISEHNRLYWYRQTLGQGPEFLTYFQNEAQLEKSRLLSDRFSAERPKGSFSTLEIQRTEQGDSAMYLCASRLRQGTGTDTQYFGPGTRLTVL.

This chain uses TRBV4-2 with TRBJ2-1; D is ambiguous. Trimming took off 0 bases at V and 0 bases at J, with 12 bases between the two ends. CDR1 and CDR2 from the germline V gene are LGHNA and YNFKEQ. The CDR3 runs 17 residues. The CDR3 DNA follows: TGTGCCAGCAGCCAAGATCTGGGATTTGGCTCCTACAATGAGCAGTTCTTC. It is translated as CASSQDLGFGSYNEQFF.